Listed below are T cell receptor beta chains from one sample, sequenced in a study of blood T cell repertoires in COVID-19. The data were produced by immunoSEQ multiplex PCR, yet TCRdb's version contains in-frame clones alone and is incomplete. The sample carries fewer than 200,000 clones, approximately 82% recorded once. Specimen: PBMCs or T cells enriched from blood (not recorded which). These receptor sequences come from a woman aged 50 to 65 in a cohort exposed to, infected with or recovered from COVID-19 (not recorded which). Each CDR3 is given with its conserved first and last residue. A D gene is named only where the DNA matches it firmly. Only some rows state a clone size, as once, few, many or a class for expanded clones.

d_gene: .; v_gene: TRBV4-3; abundance: many; j_gene: TRBJ2-2; CDR3aa: CASSPVADNTGELFF; CDR3nt: TGCGCCAGCAGCCCCGTAGCGGATAACACCGGGGAGCTGTTTTTT
d_gene: .; v_gene: TRBV24-1; abundance: few; j_gene: TRBJ2-2; CDR3aa: CATSPGANTGELFF; CDR3nt: TGTGCCACCTCTCCAGGGGCGAACACCGGGGAGCTGTTTTTT
d_gene: .; v_gene: TRBV3-1/TRBV3-2; abundance: once; j_gene: TRBJ1-4; CDR3aa: CASSQEAGLNEKLFF; CDR3nt: TGTGCCAGCAGCCAAGAGGCAGGGCTTAATGAAAAACTGTTTTTT
d_gene: .; v_gene: TRBV4-1; abundance: once; j_gene: TRBJ1-1; CDR3aa: CASSQSDSLPEAFF; CDR3nt: TGCGCCAGCAGCCAGTCGGACTCTTTACCGGAAGCTTTCTTT
d_gene: TRBD1; v_gene: TRBV5-4; abundance: .; j_gene: TRBJ2-7; CDR3aa: CASSLWDRGYEQYF; CDR3nt: TGTGCCAGCAGCTTGTGGGACAGGGGCTACGAGCAGTACTTC
d_gene: TRBD2; v_gene: TRBV9; abundance: few; j_gene: TRBJ2-2; CDR3aa: CASSPRSTSGTGELFF; CDR3nt: TGTGCCAGCAGCCCGCGAAGTACTAGCGGGACCGGGGAGCTGTTTTTT
d_gene: .; v_gene: TRBV9; abundance: once; j_gene: TRBJ1-2; CDR3aa: CASSVAPQGHYGYTF; CDR3nt: TGTGCCAGCAGCGTAGCCCCCCAGGGTCACTATGGCTACACCTTC
d_gene: TRBD1; v_gene: TRBV11-1; abundance: .; j_gene: TRBJ1-2; CDR3aa: CASSSTTGDYGYTF; CDR3nt: TGTGCCAGCAGCTCAACGACAGGGGACTATGGCTACACCTTC
d_gene: TRBD1; v_gene: TRBV5-4; abundance: .; j_gene: TRBJ1-1; CDR3aa: CASSFFQGQGAQTEAFF; CDR3nt: TGTGCCAGCAGCTTTTTTCAGGGACAGGGGGCGCAAACTGAAGCTTTCTTT
d_gene: .; v_gene: TRBV2; abundance: .; j_gene: TRBJ1-2; CDR3aa: CASSARGSEDGYTF; CDR3nt: TGTGCCAGCAGTGCGCGGGGGAGTGAGGATGGCTACACCTTC
d_gene: .; v_gene: TRBV12-5; abundance: .; j_gene: TRBJ2-7; CDR3aa: CASGLSSYEQYF; CDR3nt: TGTGCTAGTGGCCTAAGTTCCTACGAGCAGTACTTC
d_gene: .; v_gene: TRBV11-3; abundance: .; j_gene: TRBJ2-7; CDR3aa: CASSQEASSYEQYF; CDR3nt: TGTGCCAGCAGCCAAGAGGCGAGCTCCTACGAGCAGTACTTC
d_gene: TRBD1; v_gene: TRBV28; abundance: .; j_gene: TRBJ1-2; CDR3aa: CASSHGVDLGQGLRGYTF; CDR3nt: TGTGCCAGCAGCCACGGGGTAGACTTAGGACAGGGCCTCCGTGGCTACACCTTC
d_gene: TRBD1; v_gene: TRBV5-1; abundance: .; j_gene: TRBJ1-1; CDR3aa: CASSLGQGRTEAFF; CDR3nt: TGCGCCAGCAGCTTGGGACAGGGAAGGACTGAAGCTTTCTTT
d_gene: .; v_gene: TRBV7-6; abundance: .; j_gene: TRBJ2-3; CDR3aa: CASSLAGAGFTDTQYF; CDR3nt: TGTGCCAGCAGCTTAGCTGGGGCGGGATTCACAGATACGCAGTATTTT
d_gene: TRBD1; v_gene: TRBV28; abundance: .; j_gene: TRBJ1-5; CDR3aa: CASSFRGYSNQPQHF; CDR3nt: TGTGCCAGCAGTTTCAGGGGGTATAGCAATCAGCCCCAGCATTTT
d_gene: .; v_gene: TRBV6-4; abundance: .; j_gene: TRBJ1-6; CDR3aa: CASSQDRNSPLHF; CDR3nt: TGTGCCAGCAGCCAGGACAGAAATTCACCCCTCCACTTT
d_gene: .; v_gene: TRBV30; abundance: .; j_gene: TRBJ1-3; CDR3aa: CAWSYQGNVLGGNTIYF; CDR3nt: TGTGCCTGGAGTTATCAGGGAAATGTTTTAGGTGGAAACACCATATATTTT